The T cell receptor (beta chain) described here comes from a study of blood T cells in healthy people across ages. Trimming took off 2 bases at V and 5 bases at J, with 9 bases between the two ends. The CDR3 covers 13 residues. From germline, CDR1 is KGHSH and CDR2 LQKENI. PCR was performed a second time for about 7 to 11 cycles using a sample-barcoded 5' primer and a J-beta primer mix. Each single sample gave us at least 2.5 million CDR3-containing paired-end reads. TCRdb reprocessed the 5' RACE reads via MiXCR and lists one record per CDR3 protein. The data contain about a million distinct CDR3 sequences, around two fifths of them singletons.

This clonotype was sampled from a man aged 18 to 29 in good health. The rearrangement links TRBV18 to TRBJ1-2; D remains ambiguous. Sequencing was performed on blood. The CDR3 nucleotides read TGTGCCAGCTCACCAGAAACACATTATGGCTACACCTTC. Translation gives CASSPETHYGYTF.